Following are 31 T cell receptor beta chains from one sample sequenced in a study of T cells in Graves' hyperthyroidism and ophthalmopathy. There were TCR beta CDR3 regions amplified from RNA transcripts. The TCR CDR3 first-round RT-PCR relied on the HTBI primer set. TCRdb reprocessed the multiplex PCR reads via MiXCR and lists one record per CDR3 protein. The sample yields 650,000 to 800,000 distinct CDR3 sequences, 40% to 55% seen once. The sequenced sample was peripheral blood or thyroid tissue (not recorded which). The receptors originated from an adult man with Graves' disease, either hyperthyroidism or ophthalmopathy (not recorded which).

Of note for this clonotype: A much bigger clone sits one base away, suggesting this may be a read error. The rearrangement links TRBV9 to TRBJ1-6, with TRBD1 as a possible D gene (5 bases). The CDR3 runs to 12 residues. Per germline, CDR1 SGDLS and CDR2 YYNGEE. CDR3 nucleotides: TGTGCCAGCGGCGTAGGGGCTTCACCCCTCCACTTT. It is translated as CASGVGASPLHF.

V and J are TRBV19 and TRBJ1-5; D might be TRBD1 (6 bases). The V and J ends lost 11 bases and 4 bases respectively, with 24 bases between them. This CDR3 is built from 16 residues. CDR1 and CDR2 (germline): LNHDA, SQIVND (reference sequence). CDR3: CAWTLGGVSSNQPQHF. The DNA of the CDR3 is TGTGCCTGGACCCTCGGGGGCGTTAGTTCTAATCAGCCCCAGCATTTT.

This clonotype appeared a single time. The genes are TRBV5-1 and TRBJ2-5; 10 bases map to TRBD1. The CDR3 has 15 amino acids. The germline gives CDR1 SGHRS, CDR2 YFSETQ. The V gene end was trimmed by 4 bases and the J gene end by 3 bases; junction bases not matched to a gene: 6. CDR3 amino acids: CASSAPGTGEETQYF. The CDR3 region has the DNA TGCGCCAGCAGCGCCCCGGGGACAGGGGAAGAGACCCAGTACTTC.

The CDR3: CASSQGKDRGQFEKLFF. The CDR3 DNA reads TGTGCCAGCAGCCAAGGGAAGGACAGGGGGCAGTTTGAAAAACTGTTTTTT. This chain links TRBV4-2 with TRBJ1-4; 11 positions match TRBD1. The J segment lost 7 bases and the V segment lost 1 base, leaving 8 bases of the junction unmatched. The CDR3 extends over 17 amino acids. Germline values: CDR1 LGHNA, CDR2 YNFKEQ.

This clonotype was picked up many times. An end of the junction differs from the germline gene, which may be a read error. The CDR3 DNA is TGCGCCAGCAGCCGGGACGGATCCTACGAGCAGTACTTC. Protein product: CASSRDGSYEQYF. This chain links TRBV7-2 with TRBJ2-7, with D perhaps given as TRBD1 or TRBD2 (5 bases each). Germline assignment: CDR1 SGHTA and CDR2 FQGNSA. The CDR3 is 13 amino acids.

This chain connects TRBV15 to TRBJ2-5, with a weak D call TRBD2 (6 bases). Germline V CDR1 and CDR2: LNHNV, YYDKDF (reference sequence). This CDR3 region has 15 residues. Trimming removed 5 bases from V and 9 bases from J, with 22 bases in between. This chain's CDR3 is CATSGVGGNNQPQYF. The DNA for the CDR3 is TGTGCCACCAGCGGAGTGGGGGGTAACAATCAGCCCCAGTACTTC.

The V gene is TRBV7-6, the J gene TRBJ2-7; weak D call: TRBD2 (7 bases). Germline V gene lookup returns CDR1 SGHVS and CDR2 FNYEAQ. Trimming left V 5 bases short and J 5 bases short, with 16 bases between. This CDR3 comprises 14 residues. The CDR3 coding sequence is TGTGCCAGCAGCGCCGGGACGGGGGGCCACGAGCAGTACTTC. Its translation is CASSAGTGGHEQYF.

The rearrangement links TRBV11-1 to TRBJ1-2, with TRBD1 matching over 7 bases. Trimming removed 8 bases from V and 8 bases from J; junction bases left unmatched: 14. Germline V gene lookup returns CDR1 SGHAT and CDR2 FQDESV (reference sequence). The CDR3 runs to 14 residues. The CDR3 DNA follows: TGTGCCAGCCAAGATCGACAGGGCATACGGGGCTACACCTTC. Translating it yields CASQDRQGIRGYTF.

This clonotype showed up many times. The chain recombines TRBV7-2 with TRBJ1-2; D may be TRBD1 (5 bases). The germline V gene encodes CDR1 SGHTA and CDR2 FQGNSA. The germline V and J ends were trimmed by 1 base and 8 bases, with 14 bases remaining between them. This CDR3 is 14 amino acids long. CDR3 protein: CASSLVQGDWGYTF. Here the CDR3 DNA reads TGTGCCAGCAGCTTAGTCCAGGGAGATTGGGGCTACACCTTC.

There are many counts of this clonotype. The chain combines TRBV29-1 with TRBJ2-5; TRBD2 might be the D (6 bases). Trimming took off 5 bases at V and 4 bases at J, with 14 bases between the two ends. Germline CDR1 reads SQVTM; CDR2 reads ANQGSEA. This CDR3 has 13 residues. CDR3 DNA sequence: TGCAGCGTTTTAGTTGCGGGGCCAGAGACCCAGTACTTC. Translated, it gives CSVLVAGPETQYF.

In this sample, this clonotype turned up a few times. This sequence joins TRBV12-3 or TRBV12-4 and TRBJ2-5; D unclear. The CDR3 spans 12 residues. V dropped 8 bases and J dropped 5 bases, with 12 bases sitting between them. The CDR3 nucleotides read TGTGCCAGCCGAAGATCTGCCGAGACCCAGTACTTC. Its translation: CASRRSAETQYF.

The rearrangement uses TRBV29-1 and TRBJ1-4, with 12 bases matching TRBD1. The CDR3 has 15 amino acids. CDR1 is SQVTM, CDR2 ANQGSEA, per germline. The V segment lost 3 bases and the J segment 8 bases; nucleotides outside the gene matches: 7. The chain's CDR3 is CSVEGDRGPEEKLFF. CDR3 DNA sequence: TGCAGCGTTGAGGGGGACAGGGGGCCGGAGGAAAAACTGTTTTTT. Filled out from reference TRBV29-1 and TRBJ1-4, the complete variable domain reads SAVISQKPSRDICQRGTSLTIQCQVDSQVTMMFWYRQQPGQSLTLIATANQGSEATYESGFVIDKFPISRPNLTFSTLTVSNMSPEDSSIYLCSVEGDRGPEEKLFFGSGTQLSVL.

The table lists this clonotype with a few counts. This chain joins TRBV20-1 and TRBJ1-1; 8 nucleotides align to TRBD1. The length of the CDR3 is 13 residues. Germline loops: CDR1 DFQATT, CDR2 SNEGSKA (reference sequence). With V trimmed by 5 bases and J by 1 base, 3 bases remained unmatched. The CDR3 DNA reads TGCAGTGCTGCCAGGGGGCCGAACACTGAAGCTTTCTTT. Protein: CSAARGPNTEAFF.

A remark on this clonotype: This may arise from a read error, as a much more abundant clone is one base away. J is TRBJ2-7 and V is TRBV7-9; possibly TRBD1 for D (6 bases). Trimming took off 7 bases at V and 3 bases at J, with 13 bases between the two ends. Germline CDR1 and CDR2: SEHNR and FQNEAQ (reference sequence). CDR3 length: 13 amino acids. CDR3 sequence: CASIPGTYYEQYF. The CDR3 nucleotides read TGTGCCAGCATCCCCGGGACATACTACGAGCAGTACTTC.

This clonotype was recorded only once. J is TRBJ2-2 and V is TRBV2, with a weak D call TRBD1 (5 bases). V dropped 6 bases and J dropped 0 bases, with 11 bases sitting between them. Germline assignment: CDR1 SNHLY and CDR2 FYNNEI. This CDR3 contains 15 residues. DNA of the CDR3: TGTGCCAGCAGCCCCAGGGCCCCGAACACCGGGGAGCTGTTTTTT. It yields the protein CASSPRAPNTGELFF.

The CDR3 loop is CASSSPPICTGQRYYGYTF. The DNA for the CDR3 is TGTGCCAGCAGCTCACCACCGATCTGTACAGGACAGAGATACTATGGCTACACCTTC. This sequence joins TRBV7-8 and TRBJ1-2, with D maybe TRBD1 (6 bases). Germline lookup yields CDR1 SGHVS and CDR2 FQNEAQ. The CDR3 spans 19 residues. The ends were cut back, 4 bases at V and 3 bases at J, with 27 bases in the middle.

J is TRBJ1-5 and V is TRBV6-4; 8 bases map to TRBD1. After removal of 5 bases from V and 5 bases from J, the junction contained 8 bases not matched to a gene. The CDR3 is made up of 15 amino acids. Germline values: CDR1 MRHNA, CDR2 SNTAGT. CDR3 sequence: CASSLNRGGDQPQHF. CDR3 nucleotide sequence: TGTGCCAGCAGTCTGAACAGGGGGGGGGATCAGCCCCAGCATTTT.

This sequence joins TRBV20-1 and TRBJ1-4; 7 bases agree with TRBD1. Germline V CDR1 and CDR2: DFQATT, SNEGSKA (reference sequence). The CDR3 contains 15 residues. Trimming took 2 bases from V and 7 from J; bases not matched to a gene: 10. Written as DNA, the CDR3 is TGCAGTGCTAGAAAGCCCGACAGGGACACTGAAAAACTGTTTTTT. It translates to CSARKPDRDTEKLFF.

Details on this clonotype: A clone one base away is much larger, so this may be a read error. The rearrangement joins TRBV2 to TRBJ1-2; D is unclear. Per the germline V gene, CDR1 is SNHLY and CDR2 is FYNNEI. The CDR3 is made up of 15 amino acids. CDR3 nucleotide sequence: TGTGCCAGCAGCCCGTGGCACCCACCCAACTATGGCTGCACCTTC. Translation gives CASSPWHPPNYGCTF. The whole variable domain, filled in from reference TRBV2 and TRBJ1-2, reads EPEVTQTPSHQVTQMGQEVILRCVPISNHLYFYWYRQILGQKVEFLVSFYNNEISEKSEIFDDQFSVERPDGSNFTLKIRSTKLEDSAMYFCASSPWHPPNYGCTFGSGTRLTVV.

The V gene is TRBV10-3, the J gene TRBJ2-2, with TRBD1 matching 10 bases. J lost 3 bases, V lost 0 bases, and 7 bases had no gene match. This CDR3 is 18 amino acids long. Germline assignment: CDR1 ENHRY and CDR2 SYGVKD. CDR3 sequence reads: CAISESSGTGVDTGELFF. The DNA for the CDR3 is TGTGCCATCAGTGAGTCTTCGGGGACAGGGGTCGACACCGGGGAGCTGTTTTTT.

This clonotype has more than one count but fewer than ten. This chain connects TRBV6-6 to TRBJ1-6; D is unresolved. This CDR3 has 14 residues. V was trimmed by 6 bases and J by 7 bases, leaving 13 bases between them. Germline CDR1 is MNHNY and CDR2 is SVGAGI (reference sequence). The CDR3 DNA sequence: TGTGCCAGCAGCAATCAACCACGGAATTCACCCCTCCACTTT. Translated, it gives CASSNQPRNSPLHF.

The chain employs TRBV9 and TRBJ1-3; D is undetermined. The germline V and J ends were trimmed by 4 bases and 2 bases, with 13 bases remaining between them. The length of the CDR3 is 15 residues. CDR1 is SGDLS and CDR2 is YYNGEE in the germline V gene. The CDR3 DNA sequence: TGTGCCAGCAGCTTAGCCCACACTCCTGGAAACACCATATATTTT. Translating it yields CASSLAHTPGNTIYF. Looking up the rest from reference TRBV9 and TRBJ1-3 gives the full variable domain: DSGVTQTPKHLITATGQRVTLRCSPRSGDLSVYWYQQSLDQGLQFLIQYYNGEERAKGNILERFSAQQFPDLHSELNLSSLELGDSALYFCASSLAHTPGNTIYFGEGSWLTVV.

Written as DNA, the CDR3 is TGTGCCAGCAGTTGGGGACAAGTTAACTATGGCTACACCTTC. It yields the protein CASSWGQVNYGYTF. The chain couples TRBV12-3 or TRBV12-4 to TRBJ1-2, with a tentative D call TRBD1 (6 bases). V lost 4 bases, J lost 1 base, and 10 bases lay in between. The CDR3 has 14 residues.

V gene TRBV7-9 combines with J gene TRBJ2-7; 11 bases are a match to TRBD1. The CDR3 is made up of 15 amino acids. The germline V gene encodes CDR1 SEHNR and CDR2 FQNEAQ (reference sequence). The V gene end was trimmed by 3 bases and the J gene end by 4 bases; junction bases not matched to a gene: 5. CDR3 sequence: CASSFRDRGIYEQYF. The CDR3 DNA follows: TGTGCCAGCAGCTTCCGGGACAGGGGGATTTACGAGCAGTACTTC.

This clonotype was detected only a few times. The CDR3 reads CSATSGGLLTYEQYF. The CDR3 DNA sequence: TGCAGTGCAACTAGCGGGGGCCTTCTTACCTACGAGCAGTACTTC. The rearrangement links TRBV20-1 to TRBJ2-7, with 11 bases that match TRBD2. The V segment lost 6 bases and the J segment 2 bases; nucleotides outside the gene matches: 9. This CDR3 has 15 residues. Germline V CDR1 and CDR2: DFQATT, SNEGSKA (reference sequence).

Remarks on this clonotype: One end of the junction does not line up with germline, which may come from a read error. The chain carries TRBV6-6 and TRBJ2-7; 7 bases agree with TRBD1. The CDR3 has 9 residues. The germline V gene has CDR1 MNHNY and CDR2 SVGAGI (reference sequence). The CDR3, as DNA: TGTGCCAGCAGTTACAGGGGGCGATTC. Translated: CASSYRGRF.

This clonotype was detected many times. The chain couples TRBV6-5 to TRBJ2-6; D ambiguous. The V and J ends lost 6 bases and 9 bases respectively, with 6 bases between them. The CDR3 runs to 11 residues. Germline loops: CDR1 MNHEY, CDR2 SVGAGI. CDR3 protein: CASRVVNVLTF. In nucleotides, the CDR3 is TGTGCCAGCAGAGTAGTCAACGTCCTGACTTTC.

The table lists this clonotype with many counts. The chain combines TRBV29-1 with TRBJ1-2; maybe TRBD1 (5 bases). V dropped 0 bases and J dropped 8 bases, with 25 bases sitting between them. CDR3 length: 17 residues. Germline-derived CDR1 and CDR2 are SQVTM and ANQGSEA. Here the CDR3 reads CSVEDQHGTAVSRGYTF. The CDR3 region has the DNA TGCAGCGTTGAAGATCAGCACGGGACGGCCGTCTCTCGAGGCTACACCTTC. Filled out from reference TRBV29-1 and TRBJ1-2, the complete variable domain reads SAVISQKPSRDICQRGTSLTIQCQVDSQVTMMFWYRQQPGQSLTLIATANQGSEATYESGFVIDKFPISRPNLTFSTLTVSNMSPEDSSIYLCSVEDQHGTAVSRGYTFGSGTRLTVV.

The chain has TRBV11-2 and TRBJ1-3; D is unresolved. Trimming cost V 2 bases and J 0 bases, with 8 bases left between them. The CDR3 loop spans 15 amino acids. Germline CDR1 SGHAT, CDR2 FQNNGV. This CDR3 reads CASSLWHSSGNTIYF. The CDR3 nucleotides are TGTGCCAGCAGCTTATGGCATAGCTCTGGAAACACCATATATTTT.

The V and J genes are TRBV7-9 and TRBJ1-1; maybe TRBD1 (5 bases). Germline CDR1 SEHNR, CDR2 FQNEAQ (reference sequence). Trimming took off 2 bases at V and 5 bases at J, with 15 bases between the two ends. CDR3 length: 15 amino acids. The CDR3 region has the DNA TGTGCCAGCAGCTTAATCCAGGGCCAAAGGACTGAAGCTTTCTTT. As protein: CASSLIQGQRTEAFF.

J is TRBJ1-1 and V is TRBV3-1; 7 bases line up with TRBD1. From germline, CDR1 is LGHDT and CDR2 YNNKEL (reference sequence). V shed 0 bases, J shed 4 bases, and the junction held 8 bases outside the gene matches. This CDR3 comprises 16 residues. In DNA, the CDR3 is TGTGCCAGCAGCCAAGAACTGCGACAGGGAGGCACTGAAGCTTTCTTT. It codes for CASSQELRQGGTEAFF.